These T cell receptor beta chains were read from a single sample in a study of blood T cell repertoires in COVID-19. Profiled with immunoSEQ multiplex PCR; TCRdb holds only in-frame clones, not every one. The table shows around 100,000 clones, with over 70% occurring only once. Material: peripheral blood. Receptor source: a man aged 45 to 65 with acute or convalescent COVID-19. CDR3s include the opening cysteine and the closing phenylalanine or tryptophan. A D gene is named only where the DNA matches it firmly. Not every row has a clone size; where given, it reads once, few, many or a size class.

DNA: TGCAGCGTTGTTGAAGGGGGCGAAAACTATGGCTACACCTTC
CDR3: CSVVEGGENYGYTF
V: TRBV29-1
J: TRBJ1-2
D: TRBD1
size: NA

DNA: TGTGCCAGCTCGGGACAGTCAAATTCACCCCTCCACTTT
CDR3: CASSGQSNSPLHF
V: TRBV18
J: TRBJ1-6
D: TRBD1
size: NA

DNA: TGTGCCAGCAGTTTAGGTCCAGTTTTCACAGATACGCAGTATTTT
CDR3: CASSLGPVFTDTQYF
V: TRBV27
J: TRBJ2-3
D: NA
size: NA

DNA: TGTGCCAGCAGCTTAGAACAGGGTGGTGGAAACACCATATATTTT
CDR3: CASSLEQGGGNTIYF
V: TRBV7-2
J: TRBJ1-3
D: NA
size: NA

DNA: TGTGCCAGCAGCTCTACGTTGGTGGGGGGACGACGGTTCACAGATACGCAGTATTTT
CDR3: CASSSTLVGGRRFTDTQYF
V: TRBV13
J: TRBJ2-3
D: NA
size: once

DNA: TGTGCCAGCACCACAGAAAACTATGGCTACACCTTC
CDR3: CASTTENYGYTF
V: TRBV19
J: TRBJ1-2
D: NA
size: NA

DNA: TGTGCCAGCAGCTTCCAGGACGGATTCCGGGGTAATGAAAAACTGTTTTTT
CDR3: CASSFQDGFRGNEKLFF
V: TRBV7-2
J: TRBJ1-4
D: NA
size: NA

DNA: TGTGCCAGCAGCCTCACACCCAACACTGAAGCTTTCTTT
CDR3: CASSLTPNTEAFF
V: TRBV11-2
J: TRBJ1-1
D: NA
size: NA

DNA: TGTGCCAGCAGCCAGGGTCTCCGAGGCAATCAGCCCCAGCATTTT
CDR3: CASSQGLRGNQPQHF
V: TRBV27
J: TRBJ1-5
D: NA
size: NA

DNA: TGTGCCAGCAGCTTGGAGGGACTAAACAATTCACCCCTCCACTTT
CDR3: CASSLEGLNNSPLHF
V: TRBV5-6
J: TRBJ1-6
D: NA
size: NA

DNA: TGCGCCAGCAGCTTGAGAGGGGGCTATAGTCGCACCGGGGAGCTGTTTTTT
CDR3: CASSLRGGYSRTGELFF
V: TRBV5-1
J: TRBJ2-2
D: TRBD1
size: NA

DNA: TGTGCCAGCAGTTACGGGACAGAGAATTCACCCCTCCACTTT
CDR3: CASSYGTENSPLHF
V: TRBV6-5
J: TRBJ1-6
D: TRBD1
size: few

DNA: TGTGCCAGCAGTTCGGACAGGGGGCGAGAAAAACTGTTTTTT
CDR3: CASSSDRGREKLFF
V: TRBV6-5
J: TRBJ1-4
D: TRBD1
size: NA

DNA: TGTGCCAGCAGCCTACGGGTGACTAGCGGTACCTACAATGAGCAGTTCTTC
CDR3: CASSLRVTSGTYNEQFF
V: TRBV11-2
J: TRBJ2-1
D: TRBD2
size: NA

DNA: TGTGCCAGCAGCGTAGACCAGGGAAACTATGGCTACACCTTC
CDR3: CASSVDQGNYGYTF
V: TRBV9
J: TRBJ1-2
D: NA
size: many

DNA: TGTGCCAGCAGTTATTTAGGAAACACCATATATTTT
CDR3: CASSYLGNTIYF
V: TRBV6-4
J: TRBJ1-3
D: NA
size: NA

DNA: TGTGCCAGCAAGTCCTGGCGGGGGGCCCCCTTAAACACCGGGGAGCTGTTTTTT
CDR3: CASKSWRGAPLNTGELFF
V: TRBV28
J: TRBJ2-2
D: TRBD2
size: NA

DNA: TGTGCCTGGAGAGCCGGCGGGACAGGGTCTAACTATGGCTACACCTTC
CDR3: CAWRAGGTGSNYGYTF
V: TRBV30
J: TRBJ1-2
D: TRBD1
size: NA

DNA: TGTGCCAGCTCACCTCTCCAGGGACAGATTAATGAAAAACTGTTTTTT
CDR3: CASSPLQGQINEKLFF
V: TRBV18
J: TRBJ1-4
D: TRBD1
size: NA

DNA: TGTGCCAGCAGTCCCCAATGGCCCGGGATCAATGGCTACACCTTC
CDR3: CASSPQWPGINGYTF
V: TRBV27
J: TRBJ1-2
D: NA
size: NA

DNA: TGTGCCAGCAGTTTATTTGGACAGGGGTCGCCCGTTTCTAGCACAGATACGCAGTATTTT
CDR3: CASSLFGQGSPVSSTDTQYF
V: TRBV28
J: TRBJ2-3
D: TRBD1
size: NA

DNA: TGTGCCAGTAGAGGGGCGGGGCCCCAGCCCCAGCATTTT
CDR3: CASRGAGPQPQHF
V: TRBV19
J: TRBJ1-5
D: NA
size: few

DNA: TGCGCCAGCAACAGACAGGGGATTGGCACAGATACGCAGTATTTT
CDR3: CASNRQGIGTDTQYF
V: TRBV10-1
J: TRBJ2-3
D: TRBD1
size: NA

DNA: TGTGCCAGCAGCCCCGACACGTCGTACAATGAGCAGTTCTTC
CDR3: CASSPDTSYNEQFF
V: TRBV11-2
J: TRBJ2-1
D: NA
size: NA

DNA: TGTGCCAGCAGTTACTCCAGGGCCCCCGATACGCAGTATTTT
CDR3: CASSYSRAPDTQYF
V: TRBV6-6
J: TRBJ2-3
D: NA
size: NA

DNA: TGTGCCAGCAGTGAATACAGGGGGCGAAGAGATACGCAGTATTTT
CDR3: CASSEYRGRRDTQYF
V: TRBV6-1
J: TRBJ2-3
D: TRBD1
size: NA

DNA: TGTGCCAGCAGTGAAGCGGGGGGAATCTACGAGCAGTACTTC
CDR3: CASSEAGGIYEQYF
V: TRBV6-1
J: TRBJ2-7
D: NA
size: NA

DNA: TGTGCCAGTGCAACCGGGACAGGGCACAATGAGCAGTTCTTC
CDR3: CASATGTGHNEQFF
V: TRBV7-3
J: TRBJ2-1
D: TRBD1
size: NA

DNA: TGTGCCAGCAGCTACGGACAGGCGAACACCGGGGAGCTGTTTTTT
CDR3: CASSYGQANTGELFF
V: TRBV28
J: TRBJ2-2
D: TRBD1
size: NA

DNA: TGTGCCAGCAGTCCGGTTATAGGGGGCATCACTGAAGCTTTCTTT
CDR3: CASSPVIGGITEAFF
V: TRBV7-2
J: TRBJ1-1
D: TRBD1
size: NA

DNA: TGTGCCAGCTCAGGCGCAGGGCGGTCACCCCTCCACTTT
CDR3: CASSGAGRSPLHF
V: TRBV18
J: TRBJ1-6
D: NA
size: NA

DNA: TGTGCCAGCAGCCACCATGGGGGCGGCGGGAACACTGAAGCTTTCTTT
CDR3: CASSHHGGGGNTEAFF
V: TRBV27
J: TRBJ1-1
D: NA
size: NA

DNA: TGCGCCAGCAGCCCCGGACTTTACAATGAGCAGTTCTTC
CDR3: CASSPGLYNEQFF
V: TRBV4-1
J: TRBJ2-1
D: NA
size: NA

DNA: TGCGCCAGCAGCTTGGACCAGGGAGGTACCGGGGAGCTGTTTTTT
CDR3: CASSLDQGGTGELFF
V: TRBV5-1
J: TRBJ2-2
D: NA
size: NA

DNA: TGTGCCAGTAAGCTGGGGGCAACTCAAGAGACCCAGTACTTC
CDR3: CASKLGATQETQYF
V: TRBV19
J: TRBJ2-5
D: NA
size: NA

DNA: TGTGCCAGCAGCTTAAGCCCAGGGGAGTATGGCTACACCTTC
CDR3: CASSLSPGEYGYTF
V: TRBV7-8
J: TRBJ1-2
D: NA
size: NA

DNA: TGTGCCAGCAGCCCAGGACAGGGTTGGTACGAGCAGTACTTC
CDR3: CASSPGQGWYEQYF
V: TRBV3-1/TRBV3-2
J: TRBJ2-7
D: TRBD1
size: NA